What follows is one T cell receptor beta chain and its context. The data derive from a study of T cell changes during pregnancy in multiple sclerosis. Germline V lookup: CDR1 SGHTA, CDR2 FQGTGA. This CDR3 is 15 amino acids long. V trimming: 8 bases; J trimming: 1 base; junction bases outside the gene matches: 7. The table came from immunoSEQ multiplex PCR; TCRdb's copy has only in-frame clones and leaves some out. The sample lists some 80,000 clones, 94% occurring once. This TCR was recovered from a female donor with multiple sclerosis, enrolled in a pregnancy study. Sequenced material: CD4+ T cells from peripheral blood mononuclear cells, taken after pregnancy. This sequence joins TRBV7-3 and TRBJ1-3; 8 nucleotides align to TRBD1. DNA for the CDR3: TGTGCCAGCTCAGGGGGCAAGGCTTCTGGAAACACCATATATTTT. This codes for CASSGGKASGNTIYF.